This T cell receptor (beta chain) was documented in a study of T cells in Graves' hyperthyroidism and ophthalmopathy. Notes on the study in general: Blood also held most thyroid clonotypes expanded beyond 0.001.

Trimming left V 0 bases short and J 4 bases short, with 13 bases between. The CDR3 runs 15 residues. Germline lookup yields CDR1 SGDLS and CDR2 YYNGEE. Amplified TCR beta CDR3 regions came from RNA transcripts. The primer set for the first-round RT-PCR of the TCR CDR3 was HTBI. One entry per CDR3 protein, called by TCRdb with MiXCR from the multiplex PCR reads. Altogether hundreds of thousands of distinct CDR3 sequences are present, 35% being singletons, with the ten largest covering about a third. This clonotype was detected many times. The antigen is not known. Patients between 18 and 65 years old had hyperthyroidism, newly diagnosed and lasting under 2 months.

Sequencing used blood. The chain links TRBV9 to TRBJ1-1, with D maybe TRBD1 (6 bases). This receptor was obtained from a woman in her forties with Graves' hyperthyroidism. The CDR3 DNA reads as TGTGCCAGCAGCGTAGATTGGGGGGACACCACTGAAGCTTTCTTT. Residues: CASSVDWGDTTEAFF.